This TCR beta chain was sequenced in a study of identical twins. General study findings and limits: The study found that models underestimated out-of-frame TCR alpha sharing in monozygotic twins.

Unique molecular identifiers were present on cDNA, and template switching added a universal primer site. TCRdb ran MiXCR on the 5' RACE reads and lists one entry per CDR3 protein. The sample holds 1.5 million to 2 million distinct CDR3 sequences, around 33% seen once. The sample holds a few counts of this clonotype. The antigen remains unidentified. Healthy Caucasians alone served as donors. This CDR3 is 14 amino acids long. Germline V gene lookup returns CDR1 SGHAT and CDR2 FQNNGV. Trimming took off 0 bases at V and 4 bases at J, with 7 bases between the two ends. The clonotype was recovered from a newborn girl in good health. V usage is TRBV11-2 and J usage is TRBJ2-1, with D uncertain. Sequencing used cord blood. The CDR3 spells CASSLEAPYNEQFF. Here the CDR3 DNA reads TGTGCCAGCAGCTTAGAGGCGCCTTACAATGAGCAGTTCTTC.